This section outlines one TCR beta chain sequence together with its context. This clonotype is medium-sized (0.01 to 0.1%) in terms of sample share. Its antigen is currently not known. No base quality information exists; no much larger clone differs at one position. The meaning of the sample's time point label: sample taken at primary tumor resection. Samples were obtained from fewer than 80 patients with early-stage, untreated non-small cell lung cancer from the lung TRACERx cohort. Whole RNA extracted from tumor and nontumor lung tissue, or from cryopreserved PBMC samples, was used for TCR sequencing without cell sorting. Patients were selected for TCR sequencing only if sufficient RNA was available from at least two tumor regions. Before selection, tumor and adjacent nontumor lung specimens were reviewed by a lung pathologist. The CDR3 covers 15 residues, taking in both the cysteine and the phenylalanine. Kept here is only the CDR3 DNA, which spans 45 bases and is read in frame from base 1. According to the germline V gene, CDR1 reads SGHDT and CDR2 reads YYEEEE. V and J are truncated by 5 bases and 3 bases respectively, leaving an intervening sequence of 18 bases.

This sample was included in a study of spatial heterogeneity in lung cancer (dated by TCRdb to about 2019). For the wider study: Beta-chain transcripts were consistently detected in greater numbers than alpha-chain transcripts, which likely reflects a higher abundance of beta-chain transcripts. At surgery, both alpha and beta chains were TCR-sequenced in roughly 200 tumor regions, over 61 matched nontumor lung samples and just over 55 PBMC samples. The study quantitatively compared TCR alpha and beta repertoires across multiple tumor regions, matched nontumor lung and blood in non-small cell lung cancer. In tumor regions, TCR transcript counts showed a strong correlation with a T cell transcriptional module score from matched bulk RNA-seq. Nonsynonymous mutation counts, determined by whole-exome sequencing of tumor tissue, were related to TCR repertoire features. In the raw uncorrected reads, each unique combination of TCR and UMI appeared more than ten times on average. The study at large found these results: Counts of ubiquitous and regional expanded TCRs correlated with counts of ubiquitous and regional nonsynonymous mutations, respectively. TCR-seq coverage of tumor T cells was estimated to be only around 7.3% for alpha chains and approximately 12% for beta chains. The tumor nonsynonymous mutation count correlated with the number of expanded intratumoral alpha and beta TCRs. Additional single-cell paired TCR alpha and beta sequencing was considered necessary to confirm, at a functional level, the hypothesis that regional TCRs recognize regional mutations.

The method behind the library was 5' RACE. Sequencing was performed on a NextSeq 500. To allow correction of PCR and sequencing errors, the TCR library protocol tagged every TCR cDNA molecule with a unique molecular identifier. Processing in the source paper ran as follows. TCR identification, UMI-based error correction and CDR3 extraction were performed with Decombinator tools. Expanded TCRs were defined as those above a frequency of 2 per 1,000, corresponding to the top 1% of the tumor frequency distribution. Expanded tumor TCRs statistically deemed absent (corrected P<0.05) from at least one tumor region were classed as regional, and all other expanded tumor TCRs were classed as ubiquitous. Rényi diversity was computed with the R vegan package after subsampling each repertoire 100 times to 5,000 TCRs. CDR3 similarity networks were built from amino acid triplet string-kernel similarity, with CDR3s being connected when pairwise similarity was above 0.82. In TCRdb, the public reads were trimmed at Q25 with fastp and aligned with MiXCR, with productive beta chains retained. One record per CDR3 amino acid sequence lists the most common genes and DNA. These V and J calls rely on TCRdb rather than the paper's analysis. The sample records 6,000 to 8,000 distinct CDR3 sequences, 7% of which are singletons. The top ten hold about a sixth of the sample.

This chain is built from TRBV5-6 and TRBJ2-7; the D gene assignment is ambiguous. The TCR sequence derives from a female donor with early-stage non-small cell lung cancer. This specimen consisted of lung tumor tissue, obtained at surgery. The sequenced DNA: TGTGCCAGCAGTCGGCCTTTTTCCTCGGGCTACGAGCAGTACTTC. Translation gives CASSRPFSSGYEQYF.